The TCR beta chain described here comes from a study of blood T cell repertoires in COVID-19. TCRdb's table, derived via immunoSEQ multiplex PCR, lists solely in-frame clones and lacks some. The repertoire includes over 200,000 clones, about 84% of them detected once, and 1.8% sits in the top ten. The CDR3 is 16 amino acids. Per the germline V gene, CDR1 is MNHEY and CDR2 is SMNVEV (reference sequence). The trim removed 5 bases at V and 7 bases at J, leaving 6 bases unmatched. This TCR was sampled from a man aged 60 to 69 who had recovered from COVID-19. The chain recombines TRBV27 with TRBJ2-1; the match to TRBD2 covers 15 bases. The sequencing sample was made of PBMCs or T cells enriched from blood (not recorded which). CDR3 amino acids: CASSPGLAGGLNEQFF. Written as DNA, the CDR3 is TGTGCCAGCAGTCCCGGACTAGCGGGGGGGCTTAATGAGCAGTTCTTC.